The 15 T cell receptor beta chains listed next were all sequenced from one sample in a study of blood T cell repertoires in COVID-19. TCRdb keeps only in-frame clones here, not all; method: immunoSEQ multiplex PCR. This sample has about 290,000 clones, with 89% found just once. The specimen was PBMCs or T cells enriched from blood (not recorded which). These TCRs come from a woman between 35 and 50 years old who had recovered from COVID-19.

V usage is TRBV19 and J usage is TRBJ1-2, with 9 bases that match TRBD1. The V and J ends lost 1 base and 6 bases, in that order; junction bases with no gene match: 3. The V gene's germline CDR1 is LNHDA and CDR2 SQIVND (reference sequence). The CDR3 has 14 amino acids. The CDR3 coding sequence is TGTGCCAGTAGTATAGGGAGGACAGGGGATGGCTACACCTTC. Its protein is CASSIGRTGDGYTF.

This chain uses TRBV3-1 (or the pseudogene TRBV3-2) with TRBJ1-6; tentatively, D is TRBD1 (6 bases). In germline, CDR1 is LGHDT, CDR2 YNNKEL (reference sequence). The CDR3 covers 15 residues. Trimming removed 4 bases at V and 10 bases at J, with 17 bases between. The CDR3 reads CASSLGGAGSSPLHF. The CDR3 nucleotides are TGTGCCAGCAGCCTAGGGGGGGCAGGATCCTCACCCCTCCACTTT.

V gene TRBV19 combines with J gene TRBJ2-7, with a tentative D call TRBD2 (6 bases). Trimming stripped 4 bases from V and 7 bases from J, with 17 bases between. CDR3 length: 14 residues. Germline V lookup: CDR1 LNHDA, CDR2 SQIVND (reference sequence). The CDR3 sequence: CASSTRIIGGEQYF. CDR3 DNA sequence: TGTGCCAGTAGTACCCGGATCATTGGGGGGGAGCAGTACTTC.

The chain links TRBV7-2 to TRBJ2-1, with 12 nucleotides matching TRBD2. J gave up 7 bases and V 7 bases, and 5 bases lay outside the gene matches. Germline V lookup: CDR1 SGHTA, CDR2 FQGNSA. The CDR3 spans 14 residues. The CDR3 sequence is CASTKLAGGNEQFF. The CDR3 nucleotides read TGTGCCAGCACAAAACTAGCGGGAGGAAATGAGCAGTTCTTC.

DNA of the CDR3: TGTGCCAGCAGCGTAGCGATCTCACTCGAATGGAATTCACCCCTCCACTTT. This encodes CASSVAISLEWNSPLHF. The chain links TRBV9 to TRBJ1-6; D is uncertain. Per the germline V gene, CDR1 is SGDLS and CDR2 is YYNGEE. Trimming removed 0 bases from V and 7 bases from J, with 17 bases in between. This CDR3 is 17 amino acids long. Full variable domain (rest looked up from reference TRBV9 and TRBJ1-6): DSGVTQTPKHLITATGQRVTLRCSPRSGDLSVYWYQQSLDQGLQFLIQYYNGEERAKGNILERFSAQQFPDLHSELNLSSLELGDSALYFCASSVAISLEWNSPLHFGNGTRLTVT.

The rearrangement joins TRBV11-2 to TRBJ1-1, with D perhaps TRBD1 (5 bases). From germline, CDR1 is SGHAT and CDR2 FQNNGV. V lost 5 bases and J 6 bases, leaving 19 bases between the germline ends. The CDR3 is 15 amino acids. The CDR3 region has the DNA TGTGCCAGCAGCCCTAGTGGAGGGGCGTTCTCTGAAGCTTTCTTT. Protein: CASSPSGGAFSEAFF. The entire variable domain, with the rest obtained from reference TRBV11-2 and TRBJ1-1, is as follows: EAGVAQSPRYKIIEKRQSVAFWCNPISGHATLYWYQQILGQGPKLLIQFQNNGVVDDSQLPKDRFSAERLKGVDSTLKIQPAKLEDSAVYLCASSPSGGAFSEAFFGQGTRLTVV.

This sequence joins TRBV20-1 and TRBJ1-5, with D possibly being TRBD1 (5 bases). In germline, CDR1 is DFQATT, CDR2 SNEGSKA (reference sequence). Trimming took 3 bases from V and 2 from J, leaving 14 bases between them. The CDR3 totals 15 residues. CDR3 DNA sequence: TGCAGTGCTAGTGGGGCCTCGGTGGGCAATCAGCCCCAGCATTTT. Its translation: CSASGASVGNQPQHF.

The chain carries TRBV10-3 and TRBJ2-7, with TRBD2 as a possible D gene (5 bases). This CDR3 region has 13 residues. Germline CDR1 and CDR2: ENHRY and SYGVKD. In DNA, the CDR3 is TGTCCTCGACTAACCCGGGGAACATACGAGCAGTACTTC. Its translation is CPRLTRGTYEQYF.

The CDR3 DNA reads as TGTGCCAGCAGTCCATGGACTAGGGCCGATGAGCAGTTCTTC. Translation: CASSPWTRADEQFF. This chain connects TRBV27 to TRBJ2-1; 7 bases align to TRBD2. Looked up from germline, CDR1 is MNHEY and CDR2 is SMNVEV (reference sequence). This CDR3 has 14 amino acids. Germline trimming cut 5 bases from V and 8 bases from J; bases unmatched to any gene: 9.

The chain joins TRBV15 to TRBJ2-1, with D maybe TRBD1 (6 bases). V was pared by 1 base and J by 5 bases, with 15 bases between. The CDR3 consists of 16 residues. CDR1 is LNHNV, CDR2 YYDKDF, per germline (reference sequence). The CDR3 reads CATSRGLTTGDNEQFF. CDR3 nucleotides: TGTGCCACCAGCAGAGGCCTTACGACAGGTGACAATGAGCAGTTCTTC.

This chain connects TRBV30 to TRBJ1-5; no clear D gene. Trimming shortened V by 2 bases and J by 4 bases, and 9 bases separated the two germline ends. The CDR3 is made up of 13 amino acids. From germline, CDR1 is GTSNPN and CDR2 SVGIG (reference sequence). The DNA of the CDR3 is TGTGCCTGGAGTTTTGGGGAGAATCAGCCCCAGCATTTT. Encoded protein: CAWSFGENQPQHF.

CDR3: CAWSVQGRNYGYTF. CDR3 coding DNA: TGTGCCTGGAGTGTACAGGGGAGGAACTATGGCTACACCTTC. This rearrangement joins TRBV30 to TRBJ1-2; 7 nucleotides align to TRBD1. V gave up 0 bases and J gave up 2 bases; unmatched junction bases: 3. This CDR3 comprises 14 residues. Germline V gene data show CDR1 as GTSNPN and CDR2 as SVGIG (reference sequence).

The chain couples TRBV7-3 to TRBJ1-2; tentatively, D is TRBD1 (6 bases). This CDR3 has 17 residues. With 5 bases removed from V and 9 bases from J, the gap between germline ends came to 28 bases. Germline V gene data show CDR1 as SGHTA and CDR2 as FQGTGA. The CDR3 spells CASSPLGGAGDYFSYTF. The DNA for the CDR3 is TGTGCCAGCAGCCCACTCGGGGGGGCGGGAGACTATTTTAGCTACACCTTC.

The chain recombines TRBV6-5 with TRBJ2-3; D may be TRBD1 (6 bases). Trimming shortened V by 6 bases and J by 2 bases, and 9 bases separated the two germline ends. CDR1 MNHEY and CDR2 SVGAGI come from the germline V gene. The CDR3 runs 13 residues. Here the CDR3 DNA reads TGTGCCAGCAGCTGGACAGACACAGATACGCAGTATTTT. Its translation is CASSWTDTDTQYF.

The chain combines TRBV6-5 with TRBJ1-2; 8 bases agree with TRBD1. J was trimmed by 5 bases and V by 10 bases; bases with no gene match: 6. The CDR3 spans 12 residues. Germline CDR1 is MNHEY and CDR2 is SVGAGI. The CDR3 coding sequence is TGTGCCACCAAGACAGGGGATTATGGCTACACCTTC. Its protein is CATKTGDYGYTF.